A selection of T cell receptor beta chains follows, all from one sample in a study of cytomegalovirus exposure and HLA in healthy donors. Sequencing used immunoSEQ multiplex PCR; TCRdb keeps in-frame clones, though not all of them. This table has about 230,000 clones, about 85% appearing once. Sequences were obtained from PBMCs. Receptors were obtained from a girl aged 2 to 10 in good health and CMV-seronegative. CDR3s include the opening cysteine and the closing phenylalanine or tryptophan. Each record gives: J gene, D gene, V gene, clone size, CDR3 DNA, CDR3 protein. A D gene is named only where the DNA matches it firmly. Some rows mark clone size as missing; the rest say once, few, many or name a class of expanded clone.

>TRBJ2-1|TRBD2|TRBV4-2|NA
TGTGCCAGCAGCCGACTCGCTAGCGGGGGGCCCAGCTCCTACAATGAGCAGTTCTTC
CASSRLASGGPSSYNEQFF
>TRBJ1-2|TRBD1|TRBV11-2|NA
TGTGCCAGCAGCAATGGACAGGCCTATGGCTACACCTTC
CASSNGQAYGYTF
>TRBJ2-3|TRBD2|TRBV4-2|once
TGTGCCAGCAGCCAAGATAGGGGCGCTAGCGGGGCGAGGGGTACGCAGTATTTT
CASSQDRGASGARGTQYF
>TRBJ1-4|NA|TRBV18|NA
TGTGCCAGCTCACCACTGGACAGTGAAAAACTGTTTTTT
CASSPLDSEKLFF
>TRBJ2-1|TRBD1|TRBV5-1|few
TGCGCCAGCAGCTTGGTCACAGGGGTGGATGAGCAGTTCTTC
CASSLVTGVDEQFF
>TRBJ1-2|NA|TRBV6-5|NA
TGTGCCAGCAGTTACTCGAACATGGCCTATGGCTACACCTTC
CASSYSNMAYGYTF
>TRBJ2-2|NA|TRBV11-3|NA
TGTGCCAGCAGCTTATCGGACTTACCGAACACCGGGGAGCTGTTTTTT
CASSLSDLPNTGELFF
>TRBJ1-2|NA|TRBV11-2|NA
TGTGCCAGCAGCTTAGATCCGGGGGTCCGCTACACCTTC
CASSLDPGVRYTF
>TRBJ2-5|NA|TRBV5-1|once
TGCGCCAGCAGCTTAAATCCCAACCGAGACAAGTCCGAACACTTC
CASSLNPNRDKSEHF
>TRBJ2-1|NA|TRBV4-1|NA
TGCGCCAGCGCCGTTCTTTTTGCGGGGGCGGGGTTGGGCGATGAGCAGTTCTTC
CASAVLFAGAGLGDEQFF
>TRBJ2-3|TRBD1|TRBV7-2|NA
TGTGCCAGCAGCTTAGCGCCGACAGGGGGGGCAGATACGCAGTATTTT
CASSLAPTGGADTQYF
>TRBJ2-2|NA|TRBV7-2|few
TGTGCCAGCAACCGAGGGATAGTCGACGGGGAGCTGTTTTTT
CASNRGIVDGELFF
>TRBJ1-1|NA|TRBV6-1|NA
TGTGCCAGCAGCTACCAAGTGAACACTGAAGCTTTCTTT
CASSYQVNTEAFF
>TRBJ2-1|NA|TRBV9|NA
TGTGCCAGCAGCGTAGCGGGGTTTCTAGGCTACAATGAGCAGTTCTTC
CASSVAGFLGYNEQFF
>TRBJ1-1|NA|TRBV25-1|NA
TGTGCCAGCAGTGAATGGGAGGGGAACACTGAAGCTTTCTTT
CASSEWEGNTEAFF
>TRBJ2-7|TRBD2|TRBV27|NA
TGTGCCAGCAAGGAAGTCGGACTAGCGGTTTACGAGCAGTACTTC
CASKEVGLAVYEQYF
>TRBJ2-7|NA|TRBV18|NA
TGTGCCAGCTCACCATTCGAGGGTTTCTCTAGCGAGCAGTACTTC
CASSPFEGFSSEQYF
>TRBJ1-2|TRBD1|TRBV10-3|NA
TGTGCCATCAGTGAGTCCCCGGGTGACAGGGGTTTTGGCGGCTACACCTTC
CAISESPGDRGFGGYTF
>TRBJ2-7|NA|TRBV7-8|once
TGTGCCAGCAGCTTAGGGCATCCCTACGAGCAGTACTTC
CASSLGHPYEQYF
>TRBJ2-3|NA|TRBV5-1|NA
TGCGCCAGTAACTCGGACAGACGCACAGATACGCAGTATTTT
CASNSDRRTDTQYF
>TRBJ1-1|TRBD1|TRBV5-1|few
TGCGCCAGCAGCCCCCGGACAGGGGGCCTCACTGAAGCTTTCTTT
CASSPRTGGLTEAFF
>TRBJ2-3|TRBD2|TRBV18|NA
TGTGCCAGCTCACCCTTCTCTAGCGGGGGGGCCTCAGATACGCAGTATTTT
CASSPFSSGGASDTQYF
>TRBJ2-7|NA|TRBV27|few
TGTGCCAGCAGCATCCGACAGGAATACGAGCAGTACTTC
CASSIRQEYEQYF
>TRBJ1-2|NA|TRBV7-9|NA
TGTGCCAGCAGCCAGGAGGTTCGTGGCTACACCTTC
CASSQEVRGYTF
>TRBJ1-1|NA|TRBV18|NA
TGTGCCAGCTCGGGATACAGGCTTATGAACACTGAAGCTTTCTTT
CASSGYRLMNTEAFF